This TCR beta chain was sequenced during a study of early T cells in non-severe SARS-CoV-2 infection. On the study more broadly: Bulk RNA taken from unsorted whole blood was sequenced, leaving chains unpaired.

TCRdb re-called the 5' RACE reads with MiXCR, one entry per CDR3 protein. Of about 56,000 distinct CDR3 sequences listed, 10% are singletons. Per germline, CDR1 SGHDN and CDR2 FVKESK. The CDR3 runs to 16 residues. V shed 4 bases and J 3 bases; nucleotides not matched to a gene: 4. This clonotype was detected a few times. The rearrangement joins TRBV14 to TRBJ2-3; 13 bases agree with TRBD2. Material: whole blood. This TCR derives from an adult who was a healthcare worker with PCR-confirmed SARS-CoV-2 infection or an uninfected control (not recorded which). The CDR3 DNA reads as TGTGCCAGCAGCCGCACGACTAGCGGGAGGACAGATACGCAGTATTTT. Amino acid sequence: CASSRTTSGRTDTQYF.